A selection of T cell receptor beta chains follows, all from one sample in a study of blood T cells in healthy people across ages. Each CDR3 protein gets one entry after TCRdb re-called the 5' RACE reads with MiXCR. The sample lists some 1.6 million distinct CDR3 sequences; roughly 32% were seen once. The source material was blood. The origin of the receptors is a woman aged 25 to 39 in good health. Each CDR3 is given with its conserved first and last residue. Fields, in order: clone size, J gene, V gene, D gene, CDR3 DNA, CDR3 protein. A D gene is named only where the DNA matches it firmly. Size is stated for part of the rows, as once, few or many counts, or as a class when the clone is expanded.

size: .
J: TRBJ2-5
V: TRBV5-1
D: .
DNA: TGCGCCAGCAGCTTGCCCCTTGGCCTTGGAGGAGAGACCCAGTACTTC
CDR3: CASSLPLGLGGETQYF

size: .
J: TRBJ2-5
V: TRBV12-3/TRBV12-4
D: TRBD1
DNA: TGTGCCAGCACCGCTTCTTTCCTGACAGGGGGGCGAGAGACCCAGTACTTC
CDR3: CASTASFLTGGRETQYF

size: many
J: TRBJ2-7
V: TRBV3-1
D: .
DNA: TGCGCCAGCAGCCAAGATCAAGGGTCCGAGCAGTACTTC
CDR3: CASSQDQGSEQYF

size: .
J: TRBJ2-7
V: TRBV2
D: .
DNA: TGTGCCAGCAGTGAACTCGACGAGCAGTACTTC
CDR3: CASSELDEQYF

size: .
J: TRBJ2-7
V: TRBV7-6
D: TRBD2
DNA: TGTGCCAGCAGCCCCGCGGGGAGCGGGACTTACGAGCAGTACTTC
CDR3: CASSPAGSGTYEQYF

size: .
J: TRBJ2-7
V: TRBV5-1
D: TRBD2
DNA: TGTGCCAGCAGCTTAGAGGCCGGGACTAACTACGAGCAGTACTTC
CDR3: CASSLEAGTNYEQYF

size: .
J: TRBJ1-1
V: TRBV10-3
D: .
DNA: TGTGCCATCAGTGTCAGGGAGGACACTGAAGCTTTCTTT
CDR3: CAISVREDTEAFF

size: few
J: TRBJ2-1
V: TRBV7-9
D: TRBD2
DNA: TGTGCCAGCAGCTTAGGGGTAGCGGGGAACAATGAGCAGTTCTTC
CDR3: CASSLGVAGNNEQFF

size: few
J: TRBJ1-2
V: TRBV25-1
D: .
DNA: TGTGCCAGCAGTGAAGGCACCAACTATGGCTACACCTTC
CDR3: CASSEGTNYGYTF

size: .
J: TRBJ2-1
V: TRBV27
D: TRBD2
DNA: TGTGCCAGCAGTCCGATCGGACTAGTGGGGTCTGGCAATGAGCAGTTCTTC
CDR3: CASSPIGLVGSGNEQFF

size: .
J: TRBJ2-3
V: TRBV4-2
D: TRBD2
DNA: TGTGCCAGCAGCCATCCAGGGAGGGACACAGATACGCAGTATTTT
CDR3: CASSHPGRDTDTQYF

size: many
J: TRBJ1-2
V: TRBV20-1
D: .
DNA: TGCAGCCCGAGGGTTCGGGGTGGCTACACCTTC
CDR3: CSPRVRGGYTF

size: few
J: TRBJ2-7
V: TRBV27
D: .
DNA: TGTGCCAGCAGTTTAAGGAGAAGCGGCTACGAGCAGTACTTC
CDR3: CASSLRRSGYEQYF

size: .
J: TRBJ2-2
V: TRBV15
D: TRBD1
DNA: TGTGCCACCAGCAGAGATTCGGGACAGCATACCACCGGGGAGCTGTTTTTT
CDR3: CATSRDSGQHTTGELFF

size: .
J: TRBJ2-1
V: TRBV27
D: TRBD2
DNA: TGTGCCAGCAGTCCGATCGCCCACGCGCGGGGGTCCTATAATGAGCAGTTCTTC
CDR3: CASSPIAHARGSYNEQFF

size: many
J: TRBJ2-7
V: TRBV4-1
D: .
DNA: TGCGCCAGCAGCCAAGTGGAGACCTCTTCCGAGCAGTACTTC
CDR3: CASSQVETSSEQYF

size: .
J: TRBJ1-4
V: TRBV6-5
D: .
DNA: TGTGCCAGCAGTGAGGGCAGAGGGTATGAAAAACTGTTTTTT
CDR3: CASSEGRGYEKLFF

size: many
J: TRBJ1-2
V: TRBV9
D: .
DNA: TGTGCCAGCAGCGTAGGAATAGCTAACTATGGCTACACCTTC
CDR3: CASSVGIANYGYTF

size: .
J: TRBJ2-3
V: TRBV20-1
D: .
DNA: TGCAGTGCTAGTCCCGGGACTAGCACAGATACGCAGTATTTT
CDR3: CSASPGTSTDTQYF

size: once
J: TRBJ2-1
V: TRBV12-3/TRBV12-4
D: .
DNA: TGTGCCAGCAGTTTATGGTCAGGGACCAGCAATGAGCAGTTCTTC
CDR3: CASSLWSGTSNEQFF

size: few
J: TRBJ2-2
V: TRBV5-6
D: .
DNA: TGTGCCAGCAGTGGCGAGCTGAACACCGGGGAGCTGTTTTTT
CDR3: CASSGELNTGELFF

size: .
J: TRBJ2-1
V: TRBV25-1
D: TRBD2
DNA: TGTGCCAGCAGTGGGGGGCGGGAGGGCCGAAATGAGCAGTTCTTC
CDR3: CASSGGREGRNEQFF

size: few
J: TRBJ2-5
V: TRBV6-1
D: .
DNA: TGTGCCAGCAGTGACCAGTCCCAAGAGACCCAGTACTTC
CDR3: CASSDQSQETQYF

size: .
J: TRBJ1-4
V: TRBV27
D: .
DNA: TGTGCCAGCAGAACGCAAGTTAATGAAAAACTGTTTTTT
CDR3: CASRTQVNEKLFF

size: .
J: TRBJ2-5
V: TRBV6-1
D: TRBD1
DNA: TGTGCCAGCAGGGGCAGGGGACAGAGGGCCGAAGAGACCCAGTACTTC
CDR3: CASRGRGQRAEETQYF

size: few
J: TRBJ2-1
V: TRBV7-3
D: .
DNA: TGTGCCAGCAGCTCCCAACAGGGTTTGGAGCAGTTCTTC
CDR3: CASSSQQGLEQFF

size: few
J: TRBJ2-1
V: TRBV5-1
D: TRBD2
DNA: TGCGCCAGCAGCCCCAGACTAGCGGGGGGTTCCTACAATGAGCAGTTCTTC
CDR3: CASSPRLAGGSYNEQFF

size: .
J: TRBJ1-2
V: TRBV4-1
D: .
DNA: TGCGCCAGCAGCCAAGGTATCTACAGACCTAACTATGGCTACACCTTC
CDR3: CASSQGIYRPNYGYTF

size: .
J: TRBJ2-5
V: TRBV29-1
D: TRBD1
DNA: TGCAGCGTTGAAGAAAGGGGACAGGGAAATAATTGGGAGCAGTACTTC
CDR3: CSVEERGQGNNWEQYF

size: many
J: TRBJ1-2
V: TRBV29-1
D: .
DNA: TGCAGCGCCGGAGAGGGACCCTACTATGGCTACACCTTC
CDR3: CSAGEGPYYGYTF

size: .
J: TRBJ2-7
V: TRBV7-9
D: .
DNA: TGTGCCAGCAGCACAGTAGAGGGTCCTAGGGAGCAGTACTTC
CDR3: CASSTVEGPREQYF

size: .
J: TRBJ2-1
V: TRBV12-3/TRBV12-4
D: TRBD2
DNA: TGTGCCAGCAGTTTAGAATGGACTAGAGATCTCTACAATGAGCAGTTCTTC
CDR3: CASSLEWTRDLYNEQFF

size: few
J: TRBJ2-1
V: TRBV4-1
D: .
DNA: TGCGCCAGCAGCCACCAGCAGGGTTTAGACAATGAGCAGTTCTTC
CDR3: CASSHQQGLDNEQFF

size: .
J: TRBJ1-2
V: TRBV7-9
D: .
DNA: TGTGCCAACAGCTTAGTAGTTTTAGAATCTGGCTACACCTTC
CDR3: CANSLVVLESGYTF

size: few
J: TRBJ2-7
V: TRBV4-2
D: TRBD1
DNA: TGTGCCAGCAGCCAGGGGACCCAGGGGGTCGACTCCTACGAGCAGTACTTC
CDR3: CASSQGTQGVDSYEQYF

size: .
J: TRBJ1-2
V: TRBV25-1
D: .
DNA: TGTGCCAGCAGGGACCAGGGTTGGTTGTCCTTC
CDR3: CASRDQGWLSF

size: few
J: TRBJ1-5
V: TRBV4-1
D: .
DNA: TGCGCCAGCAGTCAATTACATTTTAGCAATCAGCCCCAGCATTTT
CDR3: CASSQLHFSNQPQHF

size: .
J: TRBJ1-5
V: TRBV5-8
D: .
DNA: TGTGCCAGCAGCTTGGTGACAGCCCAAAGGCTGCCCCAGCATTTT
CDR3: CASSLVTAQRLPQHF

size: .
J: TRBJ2-2
V: TRBV30
D: .
DNA: TGTGCCTGGAGAATACCGGGAACCGGGGAGCTGTTTTTT
CDR3: CAWRIPGTGELFF

size: .
J: TRBJ2-7
V: TRBV5-1
D: .
DNA: TGCGCCAGCAGAAAGGACAGCCTGGCCTACGAGCAGTACTTC
CDR3: CASRKDSLAYEQYF

size: few
J: TRBJ2-7
V: TRBV9
D: .
DNA: TGTGCCAGCAGCGTAGAAGCCAGCACAACCTACGAGCAGTACTTC
CDR3: CASSVEASTTYEQYF

size: few
J: TRBJ1-4
V: TRBV29-1
D: .
DNA: TGCAGCGTTGGGGCGCCTGGACAGAATGAAAAACTGTTTTTT
CDR3: CSVGAPGQNEKLFF

size: .
J: TRBJ2-3
V: TRBV7-8
D: .
DNA: TGTGCCAGCAGCTTAGAAAGGGGAGGTACGCAGTATTTT
CDR3: CASSLERGGTQYF

size: .
J: TRBJ2-1
V: TRBV27
D: .
DNA: TGTGCCAGCAGTTCTGGGCCTCGGGAGACCCAGTTCTTC
CDR3: CASSSGPRETQFF

size: .
J: TRBJ1-1
V: TRBV30
D: .
DNA: TGTGCCTGGAGGGATTTGAACTGGGGACGGATGAACACTGAAGCTTTCTTT
CDR3: CAWRDLNWGRMNTEAFF

size: many
J: TRBJ2-5
V: TRBV12-3/TRBV12-4
D: TRBD1
DNA: TGTGCCAGCAACGGCGACAGGGTAGTCGGGCAAGAGACCCAGTACTTC
CDR3: CASNGDRVVGQETQYF

size: .
J: TRBJ2-5
V: TRBV3-1
D: TRBD2
DNA: TGTGCCAGCAGCACACCGGGACTAGCGAACCAAGAGACCCAGTACTTC
CDR3: CASSTPGLANQETQYF

size: .
J: TRBJ1-1
V: TRBV5-1
D: TRBD1
DNA: TGCGCCAGCAGCCCGACAGGGGTGGGGAACACTGAAGCTTTCTTT
CDR3: CASSPTGVGNTEAFF

size: .
J: TRBJ2-1
V: TRBV13
D: TRBD2
DNA: TGTGCCAGCAGCTTAGGCCCCGGGGCTAGCGGGACGAATGAGCAGTTCTTC
CDR3: CASSLGPGASGTNEQFF